The present T cell receptor (beta chain) was sequenced within a study of cytomegalovirus exposure and HLA in healthy donors. Study findings and constraints: The authors judged a highly shared variant cluster likely a sequencing artifact. A later analysis by the authors found several of the most significant clusters apparently linked to common viral pathogens. Presence/absence analyses treated sequencing depth as roughly uniform across donors.

Germline V gene lookup returns CDR1 MNHEY and CDR2 SMNVEV (reference sequence). Trimming removed 3 bases at V and 1 base at J, with 7 bases between. CDR3 length equals 14 residues. PCR employed 60 Vbeta and 13 Jbeta primers. Produced via immunoSEQ multiplex PCR; TCRdb's table is partial and in-frame only. Seen here are under 200,000 clones, around 72% observed once, and the top ten hold 7%. Remarks on this clone: Its antigen is undetermined.

The gene calls are TRBV27 and TRBJ1-3, with D perhaps TRBD1 (5 bases). The clonotype was recovered from a woman aged 40 to 49 in good health and CMV-seropositive. Sequenced material: PBMCs. The CDR3 sequence is CASSFGASGNTIYF. For the CDR3, the DNA is TGTGCCAGCAGTTTTGGGGCATCTGGAAACACCATATATTTT.